The clone carrying this TCR beta chain was seen many times. Its specificity is unknown. The data are from a study of T-cell reconstitution after alpha-beta-depleted transplantation in children. Regarding the study as a whole: T-cell numbers and diversity one year post-transplant derived largely from freshly generated T cells. Expanded graft clones, several hundred of them, were reportedly the source of alpha-beta T cells about two months after transplant. In some patients, recipient T cells and intrathymic progenitors surviving conditioning explained high day-60 diversity.

Trimming stripped 6 bases from V and 1 base from J, with 12 bases between. The CDR3 totals 13 residues. Germline lookup yields CDR1 SQVTM and CDR2 ANQGSEA. Unique molecular identifiers were used in preparing the TCRbeta library. TCRdb passed the PCR reads through MiXCR, listing each CDR3 protein once. The repertoire has 400,000 to 550,000 distinct CDR3 sequences, about 10% of them found once; the top ten carry approximately 2%. This receptor was taken from a child aged 2 to 10 with inherited bone marrow failure, due to receive a stem cell transplant. The sequencing used PBMCs, collected before TCRalphabeta/CD19-depleted stem cell transplant. The rearrangement joins TRBV29-1 to TRBJ2-5, with D perhaps given as TRBD1 or TRBD2 (5 bases each). This CDR3 is CSVELGAQETQYF. The CDR3 region has the DNA TGCAGCGTCGAACTCGGGGCCCAAGAGACCCAGTACTTC.